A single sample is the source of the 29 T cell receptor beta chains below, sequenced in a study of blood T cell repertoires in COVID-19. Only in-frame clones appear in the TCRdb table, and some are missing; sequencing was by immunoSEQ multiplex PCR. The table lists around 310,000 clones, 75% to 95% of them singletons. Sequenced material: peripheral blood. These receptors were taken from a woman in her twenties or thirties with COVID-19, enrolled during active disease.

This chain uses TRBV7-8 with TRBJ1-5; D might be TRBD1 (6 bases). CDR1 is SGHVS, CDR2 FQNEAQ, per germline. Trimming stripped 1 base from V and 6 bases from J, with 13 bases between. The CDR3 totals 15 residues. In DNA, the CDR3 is TGTGCCAGCAGCTTAGAGGGGGGAGGGAGTCAGCCCCAGCATTTT. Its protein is CASSLEGGGSQPQHF.

CDR3 DNA sequence: TGTGCCAGCAGCTCCCCGGGAGGACGCACAGATACGCAGTATTTT. As protein: CASSSPGGRTDTQYF. The rearrangement joins TRBV7-3 to TRBJ2-3, with TRBD2 matching over 7 bases. Germline CDR1 SGHTA, CDR2 FQGTGA. Trimming at V came to 4 bases and at J to 1 base, leaving 5 bases not matched to a gene. The CDR3 runs to 15 residues.

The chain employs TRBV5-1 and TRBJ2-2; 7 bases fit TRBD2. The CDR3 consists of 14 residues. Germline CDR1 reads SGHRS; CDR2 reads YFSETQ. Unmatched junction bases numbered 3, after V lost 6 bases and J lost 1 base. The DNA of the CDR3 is TGCGCCAGCAACTCGGGGGGGAACACCGGGGAGCTGTTTTTT. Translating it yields CASNSGGNTGELFF.

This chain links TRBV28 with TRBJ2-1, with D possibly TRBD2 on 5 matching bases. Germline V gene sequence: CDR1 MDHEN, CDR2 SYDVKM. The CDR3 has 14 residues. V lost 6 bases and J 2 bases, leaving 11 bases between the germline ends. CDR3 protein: CASRDPGTYNEQFF. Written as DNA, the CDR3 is TGTGCCAGCAGGGATCCGGGAACCTACAATGAGCAGTTCTTC.

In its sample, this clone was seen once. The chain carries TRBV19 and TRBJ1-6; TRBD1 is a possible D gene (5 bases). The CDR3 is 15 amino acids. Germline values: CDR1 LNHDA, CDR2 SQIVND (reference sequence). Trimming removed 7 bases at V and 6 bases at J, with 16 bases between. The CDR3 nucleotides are TGTGCCAGTACTTCCCCTGGGGGGGGTAATTCACCCCTCCACTTT. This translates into CASTSPGGGNSPLHF.

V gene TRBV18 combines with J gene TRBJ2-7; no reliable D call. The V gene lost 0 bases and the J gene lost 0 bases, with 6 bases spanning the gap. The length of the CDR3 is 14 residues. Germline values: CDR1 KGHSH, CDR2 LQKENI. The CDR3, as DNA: TGTGCCAGCTCACCACCCGTCCTCTCCTACGAGCAGTACTTC. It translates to CASSPPVLSYEQYF.

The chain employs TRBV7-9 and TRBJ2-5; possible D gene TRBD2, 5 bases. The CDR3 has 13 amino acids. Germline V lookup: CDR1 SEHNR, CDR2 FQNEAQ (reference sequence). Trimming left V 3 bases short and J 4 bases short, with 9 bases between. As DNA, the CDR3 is TGTGCCAGCAGCTTCGCAGGAGGAGAGACCCAGTACTTC. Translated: CASSFAGGETQYF. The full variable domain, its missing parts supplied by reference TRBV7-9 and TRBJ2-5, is DTGVSQNPRHKITKRGQNVTFRCDPISEHNRLYWYRQTLGQGPEFLTYFQNEAQLEKSRLLSDRFSAERPKGSFSTLEIQRTEQGDSAMYLCASSFAGGETQYFGPGTRLLVL.

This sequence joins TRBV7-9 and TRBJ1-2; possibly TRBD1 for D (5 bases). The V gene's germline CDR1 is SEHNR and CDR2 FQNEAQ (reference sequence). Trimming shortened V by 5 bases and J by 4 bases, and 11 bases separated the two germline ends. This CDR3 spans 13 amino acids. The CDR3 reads CASSQQAAYGYTF. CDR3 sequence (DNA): TGTGCCAGCAGCCAACAGGCCGCCTATGGCTACACCTTC.

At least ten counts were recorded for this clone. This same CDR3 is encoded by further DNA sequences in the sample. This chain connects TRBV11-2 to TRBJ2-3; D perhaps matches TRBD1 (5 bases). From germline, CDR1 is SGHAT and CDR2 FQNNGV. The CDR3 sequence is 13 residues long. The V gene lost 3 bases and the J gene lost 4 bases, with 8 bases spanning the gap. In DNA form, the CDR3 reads TGTGCCAGCAGCTTGGCAGGGCCAGATACGCAGTATTTT. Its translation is CASSLAGPDTQYF.

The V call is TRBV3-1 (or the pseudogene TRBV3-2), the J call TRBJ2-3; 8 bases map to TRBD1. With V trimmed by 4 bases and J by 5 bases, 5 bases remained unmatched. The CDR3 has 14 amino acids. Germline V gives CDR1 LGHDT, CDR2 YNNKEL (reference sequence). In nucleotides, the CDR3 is TGTGCCAGCAGCCGACAGACAGGGGTAGATACGCAGTATTTT. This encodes CASSRQTGVDTQYF.

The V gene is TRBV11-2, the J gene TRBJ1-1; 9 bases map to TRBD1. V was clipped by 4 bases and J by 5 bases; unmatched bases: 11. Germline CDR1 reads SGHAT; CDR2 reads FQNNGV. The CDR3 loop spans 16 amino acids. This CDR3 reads CASSSNPGQGVTEAFF. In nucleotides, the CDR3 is TGTGCCAGCAGCTCAAATCCGGGACAGGGCGTGACTGAAGCTTTCTTT.

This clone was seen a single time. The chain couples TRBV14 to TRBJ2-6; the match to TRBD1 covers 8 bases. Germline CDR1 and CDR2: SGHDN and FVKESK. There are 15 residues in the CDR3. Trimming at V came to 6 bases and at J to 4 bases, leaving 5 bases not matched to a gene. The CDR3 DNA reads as TGTGCCAGCAGGGAGGACAGGGCCGGGGCCAACGTCCTGACTTTC. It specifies CASREDRAGANVLTF.

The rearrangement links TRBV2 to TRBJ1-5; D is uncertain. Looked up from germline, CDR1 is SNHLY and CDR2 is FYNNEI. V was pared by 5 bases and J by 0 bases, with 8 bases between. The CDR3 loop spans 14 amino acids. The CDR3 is CASSSDYSNQPQHF. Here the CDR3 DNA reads TGTGCCAGCAGTTCAGATTATAGCAATCAGCCCCAGCATTTT.

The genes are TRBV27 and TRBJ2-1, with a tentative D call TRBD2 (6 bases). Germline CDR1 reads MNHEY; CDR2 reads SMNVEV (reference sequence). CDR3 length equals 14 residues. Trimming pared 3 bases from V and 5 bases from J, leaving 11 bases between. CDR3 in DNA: TGTGCCAGCAGTTTTTCGGGAGCTGACAATGAGCAGTTCTTC. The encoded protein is CASSFSGADNEQFF.

DNA of the CDR3: TGTGCCAGCAGTGACCGCAAGGAGAGCTCCTACGAGCAGTACTTC. It translates to CASSDRKESSYEQYF. The chain employs TRBV6-4 and TRBJ2-7; D gene unclear. Trimming removed 2 bases at V and 0 bases at J, with 11 bases between. Germline V gene sequence: CDR1 MRHNA, CDR2 SNTAGT. There are 15 residues in the CDR3.

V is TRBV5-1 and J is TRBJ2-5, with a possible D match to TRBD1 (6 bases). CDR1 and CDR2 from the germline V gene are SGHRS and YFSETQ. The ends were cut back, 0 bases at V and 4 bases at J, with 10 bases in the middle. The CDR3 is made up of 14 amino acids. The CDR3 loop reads CASSLAPRGETQYF. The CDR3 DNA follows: TGCGCCAGCAGCTTGGCCCCCAGGGGAGAGACCCAGTACTTC.

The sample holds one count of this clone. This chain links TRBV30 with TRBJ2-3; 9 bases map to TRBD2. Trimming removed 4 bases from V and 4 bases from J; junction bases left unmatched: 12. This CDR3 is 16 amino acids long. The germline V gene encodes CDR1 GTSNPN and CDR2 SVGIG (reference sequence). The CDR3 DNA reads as TGTGCCTGGATGGGGTACCTAGCGGGAAGAGCAGATACGCAGTATTTT. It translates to CAWMGYLAGRADTQYF.

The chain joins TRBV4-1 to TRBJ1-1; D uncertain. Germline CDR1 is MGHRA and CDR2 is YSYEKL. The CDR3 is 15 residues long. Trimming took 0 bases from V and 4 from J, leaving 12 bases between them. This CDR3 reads CASSQERRIGTEAFF. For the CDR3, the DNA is TGCGCCAGCAGCCAAGAAAGGAGGATTGGCACTGAAGCTTTCTTT.

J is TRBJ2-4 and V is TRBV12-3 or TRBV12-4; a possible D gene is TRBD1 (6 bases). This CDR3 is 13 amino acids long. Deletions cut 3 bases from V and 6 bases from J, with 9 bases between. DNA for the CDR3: TGTGCCAGCAGTTTGGGGACACTAAACATTCAGTACTTC. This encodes CASSLGTLNIQYF.

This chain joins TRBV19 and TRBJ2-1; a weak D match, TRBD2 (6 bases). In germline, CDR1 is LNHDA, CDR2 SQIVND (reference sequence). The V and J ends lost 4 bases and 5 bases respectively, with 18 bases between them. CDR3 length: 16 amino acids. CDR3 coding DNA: TGTGCCAGTAGTACCCCAGGTCGGAGGGTTGACAATGAGCAGTTCTTC. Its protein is CASSTPGRRVDNEQFF.

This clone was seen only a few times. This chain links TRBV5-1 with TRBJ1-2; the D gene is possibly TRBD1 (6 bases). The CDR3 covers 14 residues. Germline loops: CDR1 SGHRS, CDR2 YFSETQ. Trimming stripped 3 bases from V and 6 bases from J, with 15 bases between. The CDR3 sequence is CASSSLQGQDGYTF. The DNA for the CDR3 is TGCGCCAGCAGCTCTCTACAGGGTCAGGATGGCTACACCTTC.

The CDR3 DNA reads TGTGCCTGGGGGGACAGGTACAATGAGCAGTTCTTC. Translated, it gives CAWGDRYNEQFF. The chain joins TRBV30 to TRBJ2-1; 8 nucleotides line up with TRBD1. The CDR3 runs to 12 residues. The germline CDR1 and CDR2 sequences are GTSNPN and SVGIG (reference sequence). V trimming: 5 bases; J trimming: 4 bases; junction bases outside the gene matches: 1. The full variable domain, rest sourced from reference TRBV30 and TRBJ2-1, is SQTIHQWPATLVQPVGSPLSLECTVEGTSNPNLYWYRQAAGRGLQLLFYSVGIGQISSEVPQNLSASRPQDRQFILSSKKLLLSDSGFYLCAWGDRYNEQFFGPGTRLTVL.

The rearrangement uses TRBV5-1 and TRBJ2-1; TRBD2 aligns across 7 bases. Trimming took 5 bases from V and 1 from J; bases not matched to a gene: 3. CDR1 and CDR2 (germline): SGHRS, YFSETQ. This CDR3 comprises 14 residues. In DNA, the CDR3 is TGCGCCAGCAGTACGGGAGGTTCCTACAATGAGCAGTTCTTC. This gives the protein CASSTGGSYNEQFF. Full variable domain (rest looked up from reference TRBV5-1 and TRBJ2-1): KAGVTQTPRYLIKTRGQQVTLSCSPISGHRSVSWYQQTPGQGLQFLFEYFSETQRNKGNFPGRFSGRQFSNSRSEMNVSTLELGDSALYLCASSTGGSYNEQFFGPGTRLTVL.

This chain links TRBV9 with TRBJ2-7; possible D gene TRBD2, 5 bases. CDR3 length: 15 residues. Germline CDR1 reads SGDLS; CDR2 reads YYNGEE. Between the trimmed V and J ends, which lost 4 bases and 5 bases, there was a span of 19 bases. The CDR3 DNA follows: TGTGCCAGCAGCCCCCGTTCAGGAGCGGCCCACGAGCAGTACTTC. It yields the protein CASSPRSGAAHEQYF. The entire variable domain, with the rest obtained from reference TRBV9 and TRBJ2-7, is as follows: DSGVTQTPKHLITATGQRVTLRCSPRSGDLSVYWYQQSLDQGLQFLIQYYNGEERAKGNILERFSAQQFPDLHSELNLSSLELGDSALYFCASSPRSGAAHEQYFGPGTRLTVT.

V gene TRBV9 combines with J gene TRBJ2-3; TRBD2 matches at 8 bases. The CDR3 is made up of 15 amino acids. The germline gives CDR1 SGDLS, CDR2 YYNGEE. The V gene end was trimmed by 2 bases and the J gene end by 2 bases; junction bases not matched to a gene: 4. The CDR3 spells CASSVGTSPTDTQYF. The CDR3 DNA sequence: TGTGCCAGCAGCGTGGGGACTAGTCCCACAGATACGCAGTATTTT. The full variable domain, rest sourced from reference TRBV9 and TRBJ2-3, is DSGVTQTPKHLITATGQRVTLRCSPRSGDLSVYWYQQSLDQGLQFLIQYYNGEERAKGNILERFSAQQFPDLHSELNLSSLELGDSALYFCASSVGTSPTDTQYFGPGTRLTVL.

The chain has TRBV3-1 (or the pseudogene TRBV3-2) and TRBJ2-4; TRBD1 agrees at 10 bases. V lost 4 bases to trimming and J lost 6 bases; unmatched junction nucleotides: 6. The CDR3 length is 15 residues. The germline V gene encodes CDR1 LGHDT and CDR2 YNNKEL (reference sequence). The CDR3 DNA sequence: TGTGCCAGCAGCCCGGGACAGGGGTTGTTAAACATTCAGTACTTC. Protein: CASSPGQGLLNIQYF.

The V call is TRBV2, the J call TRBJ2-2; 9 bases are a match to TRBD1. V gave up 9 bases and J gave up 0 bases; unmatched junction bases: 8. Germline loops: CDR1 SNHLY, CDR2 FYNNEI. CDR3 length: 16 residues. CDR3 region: CAREDRGASNTGELFF. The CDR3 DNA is TGTGCCAGGGAGGACAGGGGCGCTTCGAACACCGGGGAGCTGTTTTTT.

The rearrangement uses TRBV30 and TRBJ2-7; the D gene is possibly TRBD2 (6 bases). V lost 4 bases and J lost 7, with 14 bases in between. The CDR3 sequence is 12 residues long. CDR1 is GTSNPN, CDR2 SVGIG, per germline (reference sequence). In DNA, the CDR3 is TGTGCCTGGACCGGGGGAGGTTGGGAGCAGTACTTC. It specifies CAWTGGGWEQYF.

CDR3 loop: CASSFLAGGRYEQYF. CDR3 coding DNA: TGTGCCAGCAGTTTCCTAGCGGGAGGTCGCTACGAGCAGTACTTC. The V and J genes are TRBV27 and TRBJ2-7; 11 bases agree with TRBD2. CDR1 is MNHEY, CDR2 SMNVEV, per germline (reference sequence). V shed 3 bases, J shed 3 bases, and the junction held 4 bases outside the gene matches. The CDR3 totals 15 residues.